This section outlines one T cell receptor beta chain sequence together with its context. These data belong to a study of blood T cell repertoires in COVID-19. V shed 6 bases and J shed 7 bases, with 15 bases lying between them. Germline V gene data show CDR1 as MNHEY and CDR2 as SVGAGI. This CDR3 is built from 13 residues. Data came from immunoSEQ multiplex PCR; TCRdb stores just in-frame clones and leaves some out. The repertoire holds around 90,000 clones, with around four fifths as singletons. The V gene is TRBV6-5, the J gene TRBJ2-5; D is perhaps TRBD2 (6 bases). The sequence derives from a woman in her seventies with active or convalescent COVID-19. The source material was peripheral blood. DNA for the CDR3: TGTGCCAGCAGGTCGGCCCCCGGGGGGACCCAGTACTTC. Amino acids: CASRSAPGGTQYF.